What follows are 18 T cell receptor beta chains derived from one specimen sequenced in a study of T cells in localized non-small cell lung cancer. Sequencing used immunoSEQ multiplex PCR; TCRdb keeps in-frame clones, though not all of them. Of under 75,000 clones in the sample, about nine tenths were seen once. This material consisted of peripheral blood, taken before any cancer treatment. All receptors come from a male donor at least 60 years old with stage III squamous cell lung carcinoma.

This clone was found a few times. V usage is TRBV5-1 and J usage is TRBJ2-2, with D unresolved. The CDR3 is made up of 13 amino acids. Germline V lookup: CDR1 SGHRS, CDR2 YFSETQ. Trimming removed 4 bases at V and 0 bases at J, with 4 bases between. CDR3 nucleotide sequence: TGCGCCAGCAGCCTTCCGAACACCGGGGAGCTGTTTTTT. Protein sequence: CASSLPNTGELFF.

V usage is TRBV30 and J usage is TRBJ1-3, with D uncertain. CDR3 length: 14 residues. The germline V gene has CDR1 GTSNPN and CDR2 SVGIG (reference sequence). The V and J ends lost 2 bases and 0 bases respectively, with 8 bases between them. The CDR3 coding sequence is TGTGCCTGGAGTCTCGGAAGCTCTGGAAACACCATATATTTT. Translating gives CAWSLGSSGNTIYF.

The CDR3 region has the DNA TGTGCCAGTAGTGTTAGGAGGCAAGAGACCCAGTACTTC. Amino acid sequence: CASSVRRQETQYF. The chain couples TRBV19 to TRBJ2-5; the D gene is possibly TRBD2 (5 bases). CDR3 length equals 13 residues. With 5 bases removed from V and 2 bases from J, the gap between germline ends came to 9 bases. Germline lookup yields CDR1 LNHDA and CDR2 SQIVND (reference sequence).

This chain joins TRBV7-9 and TRBJ2-1, with D possibly TRBD1 on 6 matching bases. CDR1 SEHNR and CDR2 FQNEAQ come from the germline V gene (reference sequence). V shed 6 bases and J shed 5 bases, with 11 bases lying between them. The CDR3 runs to 13 residues. The CDR3 region is CASSGQNNNEQFF. CDR3 nucleotide sequence: TGTGCCAGCAGTGGACAGAACAACAATGAGCAGTTCTTC.

This clone was recorded only once. The chain employs TRBV9 and TRBJ1-2; D gene uncertain. This CDR3 is 15 amino acids long. V lost 0 bases, J lost 4 bases, and 13 bases lay in between. Germline V lookup: CDR1 SGDLS, CDR2 YYNGEE. This CDR3 is CASSVEVGGSYGYTF. In DNA, the CDR3 is TGTGCCAGCAGCGTAGAGGTAGGCGGATCCTATGGCTACACCTTC.

The chain is built from TRBV7-2 and TRBJ2-3; D ambiguous. This CDR3 has 14 residues. The ends were cut back, 3 bases at V and 4 bases at J, with 11 bases in the middle. From germline, CDR1 is SGHTA and CDR2 FQGNSA. This CDR3 reads CASSFGSSPDTQYF. Written as DNA, the CDR3 is TGTGCCAGCAGCTTCGGGTCCTCTCCAGATACGCAGTATTTT.

The rearrangement joins TRBV27 to TRBJ2-1; D is possibly TRBD1 (6 bases). V was clipped by 3 bases and J by 4 bases, with 19 bases between them. Per germline, CDR1 MNHEY and CDR2 SMNVEV (reference sequence). The CDR3 is 17 residues long. The CDR3 DNA reads as TGTGCCAGCAGTTTCTTCGACAGGATCCTCAGATACAATGAGCAGTTCTTC. Translated, it gives CASSFFDRILRYNEQFF.

This chain joins TRBV9 and TRBJ2-3; a weak D match, TRBD2 (5 bases). V gave up 6 bases and J gave up 0 bases, with 11 bases separating them. Germline values: CDR1 SGDLS, CDR2 YYNGEE. CDR3 length: 14 residues. CDR3 protein: CASNPGVSTDTQYF. The CDR3 DNA follows: TGTGCCAGCAACCCCGGGGTTAGCACAGATACGCAGTATTTT. Drawing the rest from reference TRBV9 and TRBJ2-3, the complete variable domain is DSGVTQTPKHLITATGQRVTLRCSPRSGDLSVYWYQQSLDQGLQFLIQYYNGEERAKGNILERFSAQQFPDLHSELNLSSLELGDSALYFCASNPGVSTDTQYFGPGTRLTVL.

This clone appeared a single time. The gene calls are TRBV5-1 and TRBJ2-6; D remains unclear. V was shortened by 4 bases and J by 1 base, with 9 bases between the two germline ends. CDR3 length: 15 residues. From germline, CDR1 is SGHRS and CDR2 YFSETQ. CDR3 sequence reads: CASSASTSGANVLTF. The CDR3 region has the DNA TGCGCCAGCAGCGCTTCGACTTCTGGGGCCAACGTCCTGACTTTC.

The genes are TRBV12-5 and TRBJ1-1; TRBD1 is a possible D gene (6 bases). Germline CDR1 is LGHNT and CDR2 is FRNRAP. V gave up 8 bases and J gave up 0 bases, with 13 bases separating them. The CDR3 totals 14 residues. CDR3 in amino acids: CASYVGQLNTEAFF. DNA of the CDR3: TGTGCTAGTTATGTCGGACAGTTGAACACTGAAGCTTTCTTT.

For the CDR3, the DNA is TGTGCCAGGAGCCAGGGACGAGGCATAAGGTACGAGCAGTACGTC. Its protein is CARSQGRGIRYEQYV. V and J are TRBV21-1 and TRBJ2-7. TRBV21-1 is a known pseudogene. The CDR3 is 15 residues long.

The rearrangement uses TRBV2 and TRBJ1-2; weak D call: TRBD1 (5 bases). Germline assignment: CDR1 SNHLY and CDR2 FYNNEI. The CDR3 is 14 amino acids. The V gene lost 6 bases and the J gene lost 4 bases, with 15 bases spanning the gap. The CDR3 DNA is TGTGCCAGCAGAAACGGGGGACCACCCTATGGCTACACCTTC. It is translated as CASRNGGPPYGYTF.

The rearrangement uses TRBV5-1 and TRBJ1-1; 9 bases are a match to TRBD1. Germline values: CDR1 SGHRS, CDR2 YFSETQ. Germline trimming cut 0 bases from V and 4 bases from J; bases unmatched to any gene: 1. The CDR3 has 14 amino acids. CDR3 sequence: CASSLEQGATEAFF. As DNA, the CDR3 is TGCGCCAGCAGCTTGGAACAGGGGGCCACTGAAGCTTTCTTT. The complete variable domain, with remaining parts taken from reference TRBV5-1 and TRBJ1-1, reads KAGVTQTPRYLIKTRGQQVTLSCSPISGHRSVSWYQQTPGQGLQFLFEYFSETQRNKGNFPGRFSGRQFSNSRSEMNVSTLELGDSALYLCASSLEQGATEAFFGQGTRLTVV.

The chain recombines TRBV9 with TRBJ1-3; no definite D call. The V and J ends lost 2 bases and 4 bases respectively, with 10 bases between them. Germline V gene data show CDR1 as SGDLS and CDR2 as YYNGEE. The CDR3 is made up of 14 amino acids. CDR3 region: CASSVGSQGNTIYF. Written as DNA, the CDR3 is TGTGCCAGCAGCGTCGGTTCGCAGGGAAACACCATATATTTT.

The chain carries TRBV23-1 and TRBJ2-7; no reliable D call. TRBV23-1 is recorded as an ORF, its role being uncertain. The length of the CDR3 is 14 residues. Between the trimmed V and J ends, which lost 7 bases and 2 bases, there was a span of 15 bases. In DNA form, the CDR3 reads TGCGCCAGCACTCCATGTGGGTTAGCCTACGAGCAGTACTTC. This encodes CASTPCGLAYEQYF.

The V gene is TRBV7-2, the J gene TRBJ1-5; no definite D call. The CDR3 consists of 15 residues. The V and J ends lost 1 base and 4 bases respectively, with 11 bases between them. Germline CDR1 reads SGHTA; CDR2 reads FQGNSA. CDR3 nucleotides: TGTGCCAGCAGCTTAGTAGCGGTTGGAAATCAGCCCCAGCATTTT. It specifies CASSLVAVGNQPQHF.

The rearrangement joins TRBV5-4 to TRBJ1-3; 7 nucleotides align to TRBD1. Germline V CDR1 and CDR2: SGHNT, YYREEE (reference sequence). The trim removed 4 bases at V and 0 bases at J, leaving 4 bases unmatched. The CDR3 length is 15 residues. As DNA, the CDR3 is TGTGCCAGCAGCACGACAGGGATCTCTGGAAACACCATATATTTT. Translation gives CASSTTGISGNTIYF. The whole variable domain, filled in from reference TRBV5-4 and TRBJ1-3, reads ETGVTQSPTHLIKTRGQQVTLRCSSQSGHNTVSWYQQALGQGPQFIFQYYREEENGRGNFPPRFSGLQFPNYSSELNVNALELDDSALYLCASSTTGISGNTIYFGEGSWLTVV.

The V and J genes are TRBV6-5 and TRBJ2-2, with a weak D call TRBD2 (6 bases). The length of the CDR3 is 16 residues. Between the trimmed V and J ends, which lost 2 bases and 4 bases, there was a span of 14 bases. Germline assignment: CDR1 MNHEY and CDR2 SVGAGI. CDR3: CASSYGVWRATGELFF. The CDR3 DNA reads TGTGCCAGCAGTTACGGGGTTTGGAGGGCCACCGGGGAGCTGTTTTTT.